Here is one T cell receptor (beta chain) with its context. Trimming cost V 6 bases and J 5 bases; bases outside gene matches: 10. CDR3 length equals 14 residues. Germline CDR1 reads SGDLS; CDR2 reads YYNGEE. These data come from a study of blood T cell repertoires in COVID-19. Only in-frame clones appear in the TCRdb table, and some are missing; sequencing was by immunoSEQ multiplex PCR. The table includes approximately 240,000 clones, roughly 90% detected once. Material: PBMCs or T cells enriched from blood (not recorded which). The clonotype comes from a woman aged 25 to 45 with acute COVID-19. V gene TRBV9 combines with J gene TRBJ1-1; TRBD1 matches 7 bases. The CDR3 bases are TGTGCCAGCAACCCTGGCCCAGGGGGGACTGAAGCTTTCTTT. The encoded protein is CASNPGPGGTEAFF. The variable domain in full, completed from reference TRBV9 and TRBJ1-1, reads DSGVTQTPKHLITATGQRVTLRCSPRSGDLSVYWYQQSLDQGLQFLIQYYNGEERAKGNILERFSAQQFPDLHSELNLSSLELGDSALYFCASNPGPGGTEAFFGQGTRLTVV.